The next 31 T cell receptor beta chains were all read from a single sample in a study of neurological immune-mediated disorders (dated by TCRdb to about 2019). The receptor library was made with 5' RACE. Sequencing relied on an Illumina HiSeq 2500. In TCRdb, the public reads were trimmed at Q25 with fastp and aligned with MiXCR, with productive beta chains retained. Every distinct CDR3 protein forms one entry, paired with its most common genes and DNA. In all, the sample holds 20,000 or so distinct CDR3 sequences, and roughly an eighth of those were seen once. Roughly 17% of the sample goes to the ten largest clones. The sample comprised PBMCs. These receptors all stem from a woman aged 40 to 49 with HTLV-1-associated myelopathy (HAM/TSP).

Ten or more counts support this clonotype. This chain uses TRBV20-1 with TRBJ2-5, with a possible D match to TRBD1 (6 bases). There are 13 residues in the CDR3. V gave up 1 base and J gave up 1 base, with 7 bases separating them. The V gene's germline CDR1 is DFQATT and CDR2 SNEGSKA (reference sequence). CDR3 region: CSARGDTQETQYF. CDR3 nucleotide sequence: TGCAGTGCTAGAGGGGACACCCAAGAGACCCAGTACTTC.

Ten or more counts support this clonotype. This rearrangement joins TRBV6-5 to TRBJ2-2; TRBD1 matches at 9 bases. This CDR3 contains 15 residues. The ends lost 0 bases at V and 7 bases at J; junction bases unmatched: 3. Germline V gene lookup returns CDR1 MNHEY and CDR2 SVGAGI. CDR3 in DNA: TGTGCCAGCAGTTACTCGAGACAGGGGGGCGGGGAGCTGTTTTTT. Protein product: CASSYSRQGGGELFF.

Points on this clonotype: At one end the junction does not follow the germline gene, possibly because of a read error. V and J are TRBV12-3 or TRBV12-4 and TRBJ1-2, with D unclear. The CDR3 covers 13 residues. In nucleotides, the CDR3 is TGTGCCAGCACCTCGGGTAGAAACTATGTCTACACCTTC. Its protein product is CASTSGRNYVYTF.

The CDR3 sequence is CASSMDSRLFGYTF. CDR3 DNA: TGTGCCAGCAGTATGGACAGCCGTCTTTTTGGCTACACCTTC. The rearrangement links TRBV28 to TRBJ1-2; tentative D call: TRBD1 (6 bases). V shed 5 bases and J shed 7 bases, with 17 bases lying between them. This CDR3 contains 14 residues. Looked up from germline, CDR1 is MDHEN and CDR2 is SYDVKM.

This clonotype occurred many times. This chain links TRBV20-1 with TRBJ1-2; maybe TRBD1 (5 bases). CDR3 length: 15 residues. The germline gives CDR1 DFQATT, CDR2 SNEGSKA (reference sequence). V was clipped by 0 bases and J by 3 bases, with 14 bases between them. The CDR3 sequence: CSARDRWQGDYGYTF. The CDR3 region has the DNA TGCAGTGCTAGAGATAGGTGGCAGGGAGACTATGGCTACACCTTC.

Regarding this clonotype: One junction end does not reproduce the germline sequence, and a read error may be involved. The CDR3 coding sequence is TGTGCCAGCAGCCGAAGGAGCAGGGGGCGACCCTATGACTACACCTTC. Amino acids: CASSRRSRGRPYDYTF. The gene calls are TRBV27 and TRBJ1-2; 8 bases are a match to TRBD1. This CDR3 is built from 16 residues. The germline V gene has CDR1 MNHEY and CDR2 SMNVEV (reference sequence).

This clonotype was recorded at least ten times. The rearrangement links TRBV5-1 to TRBJ1-1; possibly TRBD1 for D (5 bases). Germline CDR1 and CDR2: SGHRS and YFSETQ. This CDR3 is 14 amino acids long. V shed 4 bases and J shed 5 bases, with 15 bases lying between them. CDR3 sequence: CASSGTGLWTEAFF. The CDR3 DNA sequence: TGCGCCAGCAGCGGGACCGGGCTCTGGACTGAAGCTTTCTTT. Full variable domain (rest looked up from reference TRBV5-1 and TRBJ1-1): KAGVTQTPRYLIKTRGQQVTLSCSPISGHRSVSWYQQTPGQGLQFLFEYFSETQRNKGNFPGRFSGRQFSNSRSEMNVSTLELGDSALYLCASSGTGLWTEAFFGQGTRLTVV.

This clonotype appeared many times. This may stem from a read error, because a much larger clone lies one nucleotide away. This rearrangement joins TRBV9 to TRBJ2-1; D is uncertain. This CDR3 region has 14 residues. Per germline, CDR1 SGDLS and CDR2 YYNGEE. For the CDR3, the DNA is TGTGCCAACAGCGTAAATACAGAAAACCATGAGCAGTTCTTC. Translation: CANSVNTENHEQFF.

Ten or more counts support this clonotype. As DNA, the CDR3 is TGTGCTAGTGGTTTAAATAGCGGGGCGAAGCAGTATTTT. It specifies CASGLNSGAKQYF. The J gene is TRBJ2-3, the V gene TRBV12-5; TRBD2 matches 8 bases. CDR1 LGHNT and CDR2 FRNRAP come from the germline V gene. CDR3 length: 13 amino acids. J was trimmed by 11 bases and V by 3 bases; bases with no gene match: 7. The complete variable domain, with remaining parts taken from reference TRBV12-5 and TRBJ2-3, reads DARVTQTPRHKVTEMGQEVTMRCQPILGHNTVFWYRQTMMQGLELLAYFRNRAPLDDSGMPKDRFSAEMPDATLATLKIQPSEPRDSAVYFCASGLNSGAKQYFGPGTRLTVL.

This clonotype was picked up many times. The rearrangement uses TRBV12-3 or TRBV12-4 and TRBJ2-2, with a possible D match to TRBD1 (6 bases). V was clipped by 6 bases and J by 10 bases, with 18 bases between them. The CDR3 totals 14 residues. The CDR3 sequence is CASRSLTGTLELFF. The CDR3 nucleotides are TGTGCCAGCAGGTCCCTTACAGGGACGTTGGAGCTGTTTTTT.

In its sample, this clonotype was seen many times. The chain joins TRBV7-3 to TRBJ2-3, with a weak D call TRBD1 (5 bases). Germline lookup yields CDR1 SGHTA and CDR2 FQGTGA. The CDR3 has 17 residues. With 0 bases removed from V and 0 bases from J, the gap between germline ends came to 13 bases. The chain's CDR3 is CASSLTGWGSSTDTQYF. The CDR3 coding sequence is TGTGCCAGCAGCTTAACTGGGTGGGGCTCTAGCACAGATACGCAGTATTTT.

At least ten counts were recorded for this clonotype. This sequence joins TRBV3-1 and TRBJ2-1, with a weak D call TRBD2 (5 bases). This CDR3 contains 13 residues. Trimming took off 1 base at V and 8 bases at J, with 9 bases between the two ends. The V gene's germline CDR1 is LGHDT and CDR2 YNNKEL (reference sequence). Here the CDR3 DNA reads TGTGCCAGCAGCCAAGGGAGGTACGATGAGCAGTTCTTC. The encoded protein is CASSQGRYDEQFF.

The chain is built from TRBV19 and TRBJ2-3; possible D gene TRBD1, 5 bases. Trimming cost V 6 bases and J 0 bases, with 7 bases left between them. The CDR3 runs 13 residues. Germline CDR1 reads LNHDA; CDR2 reads SQIVND (reference sequence). This CDR3 is CASRRQSTDTQYF. The CDR3, as DNA: TGTGCCAGTAGGAGACAGAGCACAGATACGCAGTATTTT. Together with reference TRBV19 and TRBJ2-3, the CDR3 gives the full variable domain: DGGITQSPKYLFRKEGQNVTLSCEQNLNHDAMYWYRQDPGQGLRLIYYSQIVNDFQKGDIAEGYSVSREKKESFPLTVTSAQKNPTAFYLCASRRQSTDTQYFGPGTRLTVL.

Concerning this clonotype: Likely a read error: the CDR3 ends without its conserved phenylalanine or tryptophan. The DNA is omitted, as the CDR3 cannot be located on it reliably, and the CDR3 follows TCRdb's listing. This chain uses TRBV24-1 with TRBJ2-5; TRBD1, the D gene given by the table, was not confirmed from the DNA. The CDR3 has 8 residues if both end residues are counted. In germline, CDR1 is KGHDR, CDR2 SFDVKD. CDR3 region: CATSVNRV.

This clonotype was seen at least ten times. V and J are TRBV5-1 and TRBJ1-5; D not certain. CDR1 is SGHRS, CDR2 YFSETQ, per germline. Between the trimmed V and J ends, which lost 3 bases and 3 bases, there was a span of 13 bases. The CDR3 sequence is 15 residues long. The CDR3 loop reads CASSYRGGANQPQHF. CDR3 DNA: TGCGCCAGCAGCTACCGCGGAGGAGCCAATCAGCCCCAGCATTTT. Complete variable domain (other parts from reference TRBV5-1 and TRBJ1-5): KAGVTQTPRYLIKTRGQQVTLSCSPISGHRSVSWYQQTPGQGLQFLFEYFSETQRNKGNFPGRFSGRQFSNSRSEMNVSTLELGDSALYLCASSYRGGANQPQHFGDGTRLSIL.

This clonotype was observed many times. V is TRBV21-1 and J is TRBJ2-3; the DNA was not compared with TRBD1, the D call given in the table. TRBV21-1 is deemed a pseudogene. This CDR3 is 16 amino acids long. CDR3 DNA: TGTGCCAGCAGCAAATGGCTTCAGGGAAGGACAGATACGCAGTATTTT. Protein product: CASSKWLQGRTDTQYF.

This clonotype was seen a handful of times. V and J are TRBV7-9 and TRBJ1-5, with D perhaps TRBD1 (5 bases). Germline values: CDR1 SEHNR, CDR2 FQNEAQ (reference sequence). V lost 2 bases to trimming and J lost 9 bases, with 23 bases between them. The CDR3 extends over 17 amino acids. CDR3 DNA sequence: TGTGCCAGCAGCTTACTAATGAACCGGGACCGCGAAGGGCCCCAGCATTTT. Residues: CASSLLMNRDREGPQHF.

This clonotype was found many times. The chain combines TRBV6-2 or TRBV6-3 with TRBJ2-7, with no clear D. CDR3 length: 12 amino acids. Germline loops: CDR1 MNHEY, CDR2 SVGEGT. V lost 6 bases and J lost 4, with 10 bases in between. CDR3 sequence: CASSFGRYEQYF. The CDR3 DNA reads as TGTGCCAGCAGCTTTGGGCGTTACGAGCAGTACTTC.

The table lists this clonotype with many counts. The rearrangement uses TRBV18 and TRBJ1-6; perhaps TRBD1 as D (6 bases). The CDR3 contains 15 residues. Germline V lookup: CDR1 KGHSH, CDR2 LQKENI. The ends were cut back, 1 base at V and 8 bases at J, with 12 bases in the middle. CDR3 sequence (DNA): TGTGCCAGCTCACCACGGGGGGGGGCAGATTCACCCCTCCACTTT. Translation gives CASSPRGGADSPLHF.

This clonotype was counted ten times or more. The chain links TRBV7-9 to TRBJ1-5; 8 nucleotides align to TRBD1. After removal of 5 bases from V and 3 bases from J, the junction contained 6 bases not matched to a gene. The CDR3 spans 15 residues. Germline V gene data show CDR1 as SEHNR and CDR2 as FQNEAQ (reference sequence). Here the CDR3 DNA reads TGTGCCAGCAGCGCAGACAGGGGTATCAATCAGCCCCAGCATTTT. Amino acids: CASSADRGINQPQHF.

Many counts were recorded for this clonotype. The CDR3 is CASSSVGQGYEQYF. CDR3 nucleotides: TGTGCCAGCAGCTCAGTCGGACAGGGGTACGAGCAGTACTTC. The chain is built from TRBV7-2 and TRBJ2-7, with 9 bases identical to TRBD1. This CDR3 contains 14 residues. The germline CDR1 and CDR2 sequences are SGHTA and FQGNSA. Trimming removed 4 bases from V and 4 bases from J; junction bases left unmatched: 5. The full variable domain, its missing parts supplied by reference TRBV7-2 and TRBJ2-7, is GAGVSQSPSNKVTEKGKDVELRCDPISGHTALYWYRQSLGQGLEFLIYFQGNSAPDKSGLPSDRFSAERTGGSVSTLTIQRTQQEDSAVYLCASSSVGQGYEQYFGPGTRLTVT.

This clonotype was seen ten or more times. The genes are TRBV9 and TRBJ1-4; TRBD1 is a possible D gene (5 bases). Trimming removed 4 bases from V and 8 bases from J, with 15 bases in between. This CDR3 spans 14 amino acids. Germline lookup yields CDR1 SGDLS and CDR2 YYNGEE. CDR3 sequence reads: CASSPRGKGEKLFF. The CDR3, as DNA: TGTGCCAGCAGCCCGCGGGGAAAGGGGGAAAAACTGTTTTTT.

This rearrangement joins TRBV9 to TRBJ1-2, with D hard to call. The germline gives CDR1 SGDLS, CDR2 YYNGEE. This CDR3 contains 16 residues. With 0 bases removed from V and 10 bases from J, the gap between germline ends came to 22 bases. The CDR3 here is CASSVDQPSSLGVYTF. The CDR3, as DNA: TGTGCCAGCAGCGTAGATCAGCCTTCCAGTTTGGGTGTCTACACCTTC.

This clonotype was counted between two and nine times. The chain has TRBV28 and TRBJ1-2, with 9 nucleotides matching TRBD1. V lost 7 bases and J lost 8; bases outside the gene matches: 11. The CDR3 totals 14 residues. Germline-derived CDR1 and CDR2 are MDHEN and SYDVKM. The CDR3 reads CASIKDRGLGGYTF. CDR3 in DNA: TGTGCCAGCATTAAGGACAGGGGTCTTGGAGGCTACACCTTC.

This clonotype was seen ten or more times. The chain joins TRBV5-6 to TRBJ2-2; no firm D call. The CDR3 runs 15 residues. Between the trimmed V and J ends, which lost 3 bases and 6 bases, there was a span of 15 bases. Per the germline V gene, CDR1 is SGHDT and CDR2 is YYEEEE. CDR3 region: CASSSVTGLPGELFF. The CDR3 coding sequence is TGTGCCAGCAGCTCGGTAACTGGTCTACCCGGGGAGCTGTTTTTT.

This clonotype has at least ten counts. The V and J genes are TRBV4-1 and TRBJ2-5; D is possibly TRBD2 (5 bases). Per germline, CDR1 MGHRA and CDR2 YSYEKL. The CDR3 extends over 14 amino acids. Trimming took off 4 bases at V and 8 bases at J, with 17 bases between the two ends. The CDR3 DNA reads as TGCGCCAGCAGCCTAGAGGACTCCCTTCGAACCCAGTACTTC. It encodes CASSLEDSLRTQYF.

This clonotype occurred many times. The genes are TRBV18 and TRBJ2-2; unclear D gene. Germline V gene sequence: CDR1 KGHSH, CDR2 LQKENI. This CDR3 is 12 amino acids long. V lost 4 bases and J lost 7, with 7 bases in between. CDR3 DNA sequence: TGTGCCAGCTCACTGCCAAGCGGGGAGCTGTTTTTT. Translating gives CASSLPSGELFF.

This clonotype showed up many times. The chain uses TRBV2 and TRBJ2-2, with 8 bases identical to TRBD1. CDR1 is SNHLY and CDR2 is FYNNEI in the germline V gene. The length of the CDR3 is 13 residues. The CDR3 coding sequence is TGTTCTTCCGGACAGGGGAACACCGGGGAGCTGTTTTTT. This encodes CSSGQGNTGELFF.

This clonotype has at least ten counts. This chain connects TRBV11-2 to TRBJ2-7; a weak D match, TRBD2 (6 bases). CDR1 is SGHAT and CDR2 is FQNNGV in the germline V gene. V shed 2 bases and J shed 5 bases, with 7 bases lying between them. The length of the CDR3 is 12 residues. The CDR3 DNA sequence: TGTGCCAGCAGCTTATCGGGAGACGAGCAGTACTTC. Translating it yields CASSLSGDEQYF.

This clonotype was picked up many times. The chain carries TRBV7-2 and TRBJ2-2; 15 bases align to TRBD2. Germline V CDR1 and CDR2: SGHTA, FQGNSA. There are 16 residues in the CDR3. Germline trimming cut 11 bases from V and 8 bases from J; bases unmatched to any gene: 12. The chain's CDR3 is CAGGTSGGHLPGELFF. In nucleotides, the CDR3 is TGTGCCGGTGGGACTAGCGGGGGGCACCTTCCTGGGGAGCTGTTTTTT. The full variable domain, in which reference TRBV7-2 and TRBJ2-2 provide the parts outside the CDR3, is GAGVSQSPSNKVTEKGKDVELRCDPISGHTALYWYRQSLGQGLEFLIYFQGNSAPDKSGLPSDRFSAERTGGSVSTLTIQRTQQEDSAVYLCAGGTSGGHLPGELFFGEGSRLTVL.

This clonotype has a count of ten or more. J is TRBJ2-2 and V is TRBV7-2; 13 nucleotides match TRBD2. The V segment lost 5 bases and the J segment 4 bases; nucleotides outside the gene matches: 4. The length of the CDR3 is 16 residues. Germline CDR1 and CDR2: SGHTA and FQGNSA. As DNA, the CDR3 is TGTGCCAGCAGCCCGCGGACTAGCGGGGGCACCGGGGAGCTGTTTTTT. Translated, it gives CASSPRTSGGTGELFF.